This TCR beta chain emerged from a study of radiotherapy plus CTLA-4 blockade in lung cancer. Study at large: An objective response was seen in around a sixth of patients, and disease control in about 31%.

Germline CDR1 reads SGHDT; CDR2 reads YYEEEE. The CDR3 length is 15 residues. The junction had 11 bases not matched to a gene; V was cut back by 5 bases and J by 7 bases. Assay used: immunoSEQ multiplex PCR; TCRdb lists only in-frame clones, some missing. The top ten clones hold 7.1% of a sample with roughly 68,000 clones, 78% of them seen once. The TCR sequence derives from a human donor with non-small cell lung cancer who had a complete response to radiotherapy plus ipilimumab. V is TRBV5-6 and J is TRBJ2-1, with TRBD2 matching over 8 bases. The source material was peripheral blood, sampled from a patient treated with radiotherapy plus ipilimumab. The chain's CDR3 is CASRAPGGRFNEQFF. The CDR3, as DNA: TGTGCCAGCAGGGCCCCGGGGGGGCGCTTTAATGAGCAGTTCTTC.